Following are 8 T cell receptor beta chains from one sample sequenced in a study of cytomegalovirus exposure and HLA in healthy donors. Researchers ran the PCR with 60 Vbeta and 13 Jbeta primers. Measured with immunoSEQ multiplex PCR; TCRdb has only the in-frame clones, and not every one. Among about 200,000 clones listed, 82% were seen once. Sequences were obtained from PBMCs. Source of these receptors: a boy between 2 and 15 years old in good health and CMV-seronegative.

This clone is a singleton in its sample. The chain links TRBV29-1 to TRBJ2-7; 9 positions match TRBD1. Germline V gene data show CDR1 as SQVTM and CDR2 as ANQGSEA. J gave up 6 bases and V 6 bases, and 15 bases lay outside the gene matches. This CDR3 has 15 residues. DNA for the CDR3: TGCAGCGTAGGGGCATGGGACAGGGACCAAAGCGAGCAGTACTTC. Its translation: CSVGAWDRDQSEQYF.

V is TRBV7-9 and J is TRBJ1-1; no reliable D call. Trimming left V 3 bases short and J 4 bases short, with 9 bases between. In germline, CDR1 is SEHNR, CDR2 FQNEAQ (reference sequence). CDR3 length equals 13 residues. The CDR3 DNA follows: TGTGCCAGCAGCTTCTCCTCGGGCACTGAAGCTTTCTTT. This encodes CASSFSSGTEAFF.

The chain carries TRBV18 and TRBJ2-1, with a possible D match to TRBD2 (7 bases). Trimming pared 5 bases from V and 0 bases from J, leaving 11 bases between. The CDR3 is 15 amino acids. Germline-derived CDR1 and CDR2 are KGHSH and LQKENI. DNA for the CDR3: TGTGCCAGCTCAGGGGGGGGCGTCTCCTACAATGAGCAGTTCTTC. Translating gives CASSGGGVSYNEQFF.

The rearrangement links TRBV9 to TRBJ2-2, with 8 nucleotides matching TRBD2. The CDR3 sequence is 15 residues long. J gave up 4 bases and V 3 bases, and 5 bases lay outside the gene matches. The germline V gene has CDR1 SGDLS and CDR2 YYNGEE. The CDR3 loop reads CASSATSGGTGELFF. The CDR3 bases are TGTGCCAGCAGCGCCACTAGCGGTGGCACCGGGGAGCTGTTTTTT. Using reference TRBV9 and TRBJ2-2 for the parts outside the CDR3, the full variable domain is DSGVTQTPKHLITATGQRVTLRCSPRSGDLSVYWYQQSLDQGLQFLIQYYNGEERAKGNILERFSAQQFPDLHSELNLSSLELGDSALYFCASSATSGGTGELFFGEGSRLTVL.

The chain employs TRBV7-9 and TRBJ2-5; 7 bases line up with TRBD1. Germline loops: CDR1 SEHNR, CDR2 FQNEAQ (reference sequence). V trimming: 1 base; J trimming: 3 bases; junction bases outside the gene matches: 5. CDR3 length equals 15 residues. Here the CDR3 DNA reads TGTGCCAGCAGCTTAGTCGAAGGGGGCGAAGAGACCCAGTACTTC. Amino acid sequence: CASSLVEGGEETQYF. The variable domain in full, completed from reference TRBV7-9 and TRBJ2-5, reads DTGVSQNPRHKITKRGQNVTFRCDPISEHNRLYWYRQTLGQGPEFLTYFQNEAQLEKSRLLSDRFSAERPKGSFSTLEIQRTEQGDSAMYLCASSLVEGGEETQYFGPGTRLLVL.

This clone came up once. V is TRBV6-1 and J is TRBJ2-7, with D maybe TRBD1 (5 bases). The CDR3 is made up of 13 amino acids. V was clipped by 4 bases and J by 2 bases, with 9 bases between them. The germline V gene encodes CDR1 MNHNS and CDR2 SASEGT. The CDR3 DNA is TGTGCCAGCAGTGCAGGGTACGCCTACGAGCAGTACTTC. Translated: CASSAGYAYEQYF.

The CDR3 DNA is TGTGCCAGTTCTGATCCGGGACTAGCGAGCTACGAGCAGTACTTC. Amino acids: CASSDPGLASYEQYF. The J gene is TRBJ2-7, the V gene TRBV19; the match to TRBD2 covers 10 bases. Germline V gene sequence: CDR1 LNHDA, CDR2 SQIVND (reference sequence). The CDR3 covers 15 residues. Unmatched junction bases numbered 10, after V lost 8 bases and J lost 3 bases. Filled out from reference TRBV19 and TRBJ2-7, the complete variable domain reads DGGITQSPKYLFRKEGQNVTLSCEQNLNHDAMYWYRQDPGQGLRLIYYSQIVNDFQKGDIAEGYSVSREKKESFPLTVTSAQKNPTAFYLCASSDPGLASYEQYFGPGTRLTVT.

The chain combines TRBV19 with TRBJ1-1; 11 positions agree with TRBD1. The CDR3 length is 17 residues. J was trimmed by 0 bases and V by 3 bases; bases with no gene match: 6. The germline V gene has CDR1 LNHDA and CDR2 SQIVND (reference sequence). Here the CDR3 reads CASSIGQGASMNTEAFF. CDR3 DNA: TGTGCCAGTAGTATCGGACAGGGGGCATCAATGAACACTGAAGCTTTCTTT.